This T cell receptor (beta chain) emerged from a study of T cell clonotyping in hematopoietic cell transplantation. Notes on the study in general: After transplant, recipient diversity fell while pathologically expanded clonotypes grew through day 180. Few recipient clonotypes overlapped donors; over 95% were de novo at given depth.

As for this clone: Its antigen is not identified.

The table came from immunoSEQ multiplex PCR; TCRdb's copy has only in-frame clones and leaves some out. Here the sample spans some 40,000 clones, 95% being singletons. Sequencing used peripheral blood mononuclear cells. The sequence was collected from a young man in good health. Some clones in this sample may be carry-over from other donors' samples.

In nucleotides, the CDR3 is TGTGCCAGCAGCCGTAAGAATCGCTCTGGAAACACCATATATTTT. Its protein is CASSRKNRSGNTIYF. The rearrangement links TRBV13 to TRBJ1-3; D remains unclear. This CDR3 spans 15 amino acids. Deletions cut 5 bases from V and 0 bases from J, with 11 bases between. Germline CDR1 PRHDT, CDR2 FYEKMQ (reference sequence).